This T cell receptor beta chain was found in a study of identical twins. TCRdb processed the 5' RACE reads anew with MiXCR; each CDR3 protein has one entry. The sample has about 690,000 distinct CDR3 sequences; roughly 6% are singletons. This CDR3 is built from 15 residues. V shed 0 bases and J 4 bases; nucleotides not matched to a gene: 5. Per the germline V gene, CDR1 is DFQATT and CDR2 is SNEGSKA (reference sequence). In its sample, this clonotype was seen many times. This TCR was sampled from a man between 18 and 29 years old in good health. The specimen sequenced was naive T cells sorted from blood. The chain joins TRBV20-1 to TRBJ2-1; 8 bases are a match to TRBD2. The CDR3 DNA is TGCAGTGCTAGAGATGCACTAGCGGTGTACAATGAGCAGTTCTTC. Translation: CSARDALAVYNEQFF.